Following are 32 T cell receptor beta chains from one sample sequenced in a study of graft-versus-host responses after intestinal transplantation. The authors processed graft tissue to release intraepithelial and lamina propria lymphocytes. Generated by immunoSEQ multiplex PCR, the TCRdb table keeps only in-frame clones and is missing some. The data show some 7,200 clones, with more than 60% seen just once and less than 6.5% held by the top ten. Sequenced here: ileum tissue, sampled about 8 weeks after transplant. The receptors were sampled from a human patient who received an intestinal transplant, so some T cells may come from the graft donor.

The chain couples TRBV5-1 to TRBJ2-2; 11 bases agree with TRBD2. The CDR3 loop spans 16 amino acids. The germline gives CDR1 SGHRS, CDR2 YFSETQ. V shed 0 bases and J 5 bases; nucleotides not matched to a gene: 3. DNA of the CDR3: TGCGCCAGCAGCTTGGCCCCTAGCGGGGGGACCGGGGAGCTGTTTTTT. Translation gives CASSLAPSGGTGELFF.

V and J are TRBV5-5 and TRBJ1-6, with 7 bases that match TRBD1. CDR1 is SGHKS, CDR2 YYEKEE, per germline (reference sequence). After removal of 0 bases from V and 7 bases from J, the junction contained 1 base not matched to a gene. The CDR3 has 14 residues. The CDR3 loop reads CASSLGDRNSPLHF. CDR3 in DNA: TGTGCCAGCAGCTTGGGGGACAGAAATTCACCCCTCCACTTT.

The chain couples TRBV14 to TRBJ2-5; D may be TRBD1 (5 bases). This CDR3 spans 15 amino acids. The V gene lost 0 bases and the J gene lost 9 bases, with 17 bases spanning the gap. Germline V gives CDR1 SGHDN, CDR2 FVKESK. This CDR3 is CASSQDFKGKGSQYF. Here the CDR3 DNA reads TGTGCCAGCAGCCAAGACTTCAAAGGGAAGGGGTCCCAGTACTTC.

The chain joins TRBV5-1 to TRBJ2-3; a possible D gene is TRBD2 (6 bases). V shed 5 bases and J shed 2 bases, with 18 bases lying between them. The CDR3 has 16 amino acids. Germline V gene lookup returns CDR1 SGHRS and CDR2 YFSETQ. Written as DNA, the CDR3 is TGCGCCAGCAGATACGACTGGCGGGGAAACACAGATACGCAGTATTTT. Its translation: CASRYDWRGNTDTQYF.

This clone has more than one count but fewer than ten. The J gene is TRBJ2-3, the V gene TRBV5-1; D call uncertain. Per the germline V gene, CDR1 is SGHRS and CDR2 is YFSETQ. Trimming removed 3 bases from V and 5 bases from J, with 13 bases in between. CDR3 length: 14 residues. The CDR3 spells CASSSALRVDTQYF. DNA for the CDR3: TGCGCCAGCAGCTCGGCCTTACGGGTAGATACGCAGTATTTT.

J is TRBJ2-7 and V is TRBV7-2; the match to TRBD2 covers 9 bases. The trim removed 1 base at V and 6 bases at J, leaving 4 bases unmatched. The CDR3 is 14 residues long. The germline gives CDR1 SGHTA, CDR2 FQGNSA. The DNA of the CDR3 is TGTGCCAGCAGCTTAGGCGGGGGGGATGTCGAGCAGTACGTC. Translating gives CASSLGGGDVEQYV.

V gene TRBV2 combines with J gene TRBJ2-2, with TRBD2 matching 11 bases. Per the germline V gene, CDR1 is SNHLY and CDR2 is FYNNEI. This CDR3 has 17 residues. Trimming took 2 bases from V and 7 from J; bases not matched to a gene: 9. The CDR3 DNA reads as TGTGCCAGCAGTGAAAAGACTAGCGGGGCCCGCGGCGGGGAGCTGTTTTTT. Translating gives CASSEKTSGARGGELFF.

The chain recombines TRBV28 with TRBJ1-1, with D hard to call. Germline loops: CDR1 MDHEN, CDR2 SYDVKM. The CDR3 has 19 residues. V gave up 7 bases and J gave up 2 bases, with 29 bases separating them. CDR3 coding DNA: TGTGCCAGCAATCCTCTTACAATACAGATGGGTCGGCTCAACACTGAAGCTTTCTTT. Translated, it gives CASNPLTIQMGRLNTEAFF.

The V gene is TRBV29-1, the J gene TRBJ2-3; D ambiguous. Looked up from germline, CDR1 is SQVTM and CDR2 is ANQGSEA. The CDR3 has 14 residues. Trimming pared 6 bases from V and 2 bases from J, leaving 15 bases between. DNA of the CDR3: TGCAGCGTCCCAAGACTGGATATCACAGATACGCAGTATTTT. Amino acid sequence: CSVPRLDITDTQYF.

DNA of the CDR3: TGTGCCAGCAGTGTTGGGGAGCTAGGTCGATCACCCCTCCACTTT. Its protein is CASSVGELGRSPLHF. The chain links TRBV6-1 to TRBJ1-6; unclear D gene. The CDR3 loop spans 15 amino acids. Trimming pared 4 bases from V and 10 bases from J, leaving 17 bases between. CDR1 and CDR2 (germline): MNHNS, SASEGT.

The V call is TRBV4-2, the J call TRBJ1-5, with a weak D call TRBD1 (6 bases). The CDR3 contains 16 residues. V lost 3 bases to trimming and J lost 0 bases, with 12 bases between them. Germline CDR1 and CDR2: LGHNA and YNFKEQ. The CDR3 reads CASSQPDSYSNQPQHF. CDR3 coding DNA: TGTGCCAGCAGCCAGCCGGACAGCTATAGCAATCAGCCCCAGCATTTT.

V is TRBV14 and J is TRBJ1-3; D gene unclear. The CDR3 is made up of 12 amino acids. Germline-derived CDR1 and CDR2 are SGHDN and FVKESK. V was trimmed by 2 bases and J by 4 bases, leaving 3 bases between them. The CDR3 coding sequence is TGTGCCAGCAGCCAACAAGGAAACACCATATATTTT. Encoded protein: CASSQQGNTIYF. Drawing the rest from reference TRBV14 and TRBJ1-3, the complete variable domain is EAGVTQFPSHSVIEKGQTVTLRCDPISGHDNLYWYRRVMGKEIKFLLHFVKESKQDESGMPNNRFLAERTGGTYSTLKVQPAELEDSGVYFCASSQQGNTIYFGEGSWLTVV.

By its share, this clone is medium-sized (0.01 to 0.1%). The J gene is TRBJ1-1, the V gene TRBV6-1; no clear D. CDR1 is MNHNS, CDR2 SASEGT, per germline. The CDR3 covers 14 residues. V was pared by 6 bases and J by 4 bases, with 15 bases between. The CDR3 sequence is CASRVTEPSTEAFF. DNA of the CDR3: TGTGCCAGCAGAGTGACTGAACCGAGCACTGAAGCTTTCTTT.

The chain combines TRBV5-6 with TRBJ2-1; 8 nucleotides agree with TRBD2. Germline-derived CDR1 and CDR2 are SGHDT and YYEEEE. CDR3 length equals 17 residues. V lost 0 bases and J lost 5; bases outside the gene matches: 10. In DNA, the CDR3 is TGTGCCAGCAGCTTGGATCGCGGACTAGCATACCACAATGAGCAGTTCTTC. Translating gives CASSLDRGLAYHNEQFF.

This clone was counted a single time. J is TRBJ1-6 and V is TRBV5-6, with 8 bases identical to TRBD1. V gave up 4 bases and J gave up 8 bases; unmatched junction bases: 17. Germline V gives CDR1 SGHDT, CDR2 YYEEEE. The CDR3 contains 18 residues. The CDR3 region has the DNA TGTGCCAGCAGCCGGGGACCGGGACAGGTATCGGTTGATTCACCCCTCCACTTT. Translating it yields CASSRGPGQVSVDSPLHF.

The rearrangement joins TRBV4-1 to TRBJ1-1; 8 bases match TRBD1. Trimming at V came to 3 bases and at J to 0 bases, leaving 12 bases not matched to a gene. Germline-derived CDR1 and CDR2 are MGHRA and YSYEKL. CDR3 length: 18 amino acids. Written as DNA, the CDR3 is TGCGCCAGCAGCCAGATCCCACCCCGGACAGGGTTGAACACTGAAGCTTTCTTT. Protein product: CASSQIPPRTGLNTEAFF.

V gene TRBV7-6 combines with J gene TRBJ2-2; perhaps TRBD1 as D (5 bases). Germline CDR1 is SGHVS and CDR2 is FNYEAQ. Trimming cost V 6 bases and J 1 base, with 9 bases left between them. This CDR3 region has 14 residues. The CDR3 DNA is TGTGCCAGCAGAACAGGACAGAACACCGGGGAGCTGTTTTTT. This gives the protein CASRTGQNTGELFF.

There are a few counts of this clone. This chain joins TRBV28 and TRBJ2-7; 7 nucleotides align to TRBD1. Germline CDR1 and CDR2: MDHEN and SYDVKM. The CDR3 consists of 14 residues. V gave up 5 bases and J gave up 3 bases; unmatched junction bases: 7. The CDR3 nucleotides are TGTGCCAGCAGTGCAGGACAGGCTAACTACGAGCAGTACGTC. This sequence encodes CASSAGQANYEQYV.

The chain links TRBV2 to TRBJ1-5; D possibly corresponds to TRBD1 (5 bases). There are 19 residues in the CDR3. In germline, CDR1 is SNHLY, CDR2 FYNNEI. With 2 bases removed from V and 0 bases from J, the gap between germline ends came to 20 bases. The CDR3 nucleotides read TGTGCCAGCAGTGAATGGCCCTACGGGCGGGGGGTTAGCAATCAGCCCCAGCATTTT. Its protein is CASSEWPYGRGVSNQPQHF. Together with reference TRBV2 and TRBJ1-5, the CDR3 gives the full variable domain: EPEVTQTPSHQVTQMGQEVILRCVPISNHLYFYWYRQILGQKVEFLVSFYNNEISEKSEIFDDQFSVERPDGSNFTLKIRSTKLEDSAMYFCASSEWPYGRGVSNQPQHFGDGTRLSIL.

The chain couples TRBV7-9 to TRBJ2-3, with 13 bases fitting TRBD2. V lost 5 bases, J lost 1 base, and 9 bases stayed unmatched. This CDR3 is 18 amino acids long. Germline V gene sequence: CDR1 SEHNR, CDR2 FQNEAQ (reference sequence). The DNA of the CDR3 is TGTGCCAGCAGCCCCCGGCCCGGGACTAGCGGGGGCACAGATACGCAGTATTTT. Protein: CASSPRPGTSGGTDTQYF.

The chain combines TRBV18 with TRBJ2-5, with D unclear. Per the germline V gene, CDR1 is KGHSH and CDR2 is LQKENI. V was clipped by 3 bases and J by 1 base, with 6 bases between them. The CDR3 loop spans 13 amino acids. In DNA, the CDR3 is TGTGCCAGCTCACCGGCCCGCCAAGAGACCCAGTACTTC. As protein: CASSPARQETQYF.

V is TRBV10-3 and J is TRBJ2-5; 9 nucleotides agree with TRBD1. J was trimmed by 7 bases and V by 10 bases; bases with no gene match: 13. From germline, CDR1 is ENHRY and CDR2 SYGVKD. The CDR3 totals 14 residues. The CDR3: CATSSGGGQGTQYF. As DNA, the CDR3 is TGTGCCACTTCCTCGGGCGGGGGACAGGGGACCCAGTACTTC.

V usage is TRBV7-2 and J usage is TRBJ2-7, with D perhaps matching TRBD2 (7 bases). CDR1 and CDR2 (germline): SGHTA, FQGNSA. Trimming left V 2 bases short and J 3 bases short, with 11 bases between. The CDR3 loop spans 14 amino acids. CDR3 amino acids: CASSLRGAGYEQYV. CDR3 coding DNA: TGTGCCAGCAGCTTACGGGGGGCGGGCTACGAGCAGTACGTC.

This chain connects TRBV29-1 to TRBJ2-5; maybe TRBD1 (6 bases). V was shortened by 5 bases and J by 2 bases, with 6 bases between the two germline ends. This CDR3 has 11 residues. Germline-derived CDR1 and CDR2 are SQVTM and ANQGSEA. The CDR3: CSVQGQETQYF. The CDR3, as DNA: TGCAGCGTTCAGGGGCAAGAGACCCAGTACTTC. Variable domain in full (rest from reference TRBV29-1 and TRBJ2-5): SAVISQKPSRDICQRGTSLTIQCQVDSQVTMMFWYRQQPGQSLTLIATANQGSEATYESGFVIDKFPISRPNLTFSTLTVSNMSPEDSSIYLCSVQGQETQYFGPGTRLLVL.

The rearrangement joins TRBV7-2 to TRBJ1-6; D gene uncertain. Trimming pared 3 bases from V and 11 bases from J, leaving 5 bases between. Germline loops: CDR1 SGHTA, CDR2 FQGNSA. The CDR3 spans 11 residues. The CDR3 bases are TGTGCCAGCAGCTTCGGGACACCCCTCCACTTT. The encoded protein is CASSFGTPLHF.

In this sample, this clone turned up a few times. The chain couples TRBV19 to TRBJ1-2; tentative D call: TRBD1 (5 bases). Deletions cut 1 base from V and 6 bases from J, with 6 bases between. The CDR3 is made up of 12 amino acids. Germline loops: CDR1 LNHDA, CDR2 SQIVND (reference sequence). The CDR3 is CASSIAGDGYTF. For the CDR3, the DNA is TGTGCCAGTAGTATAGCGGGGGATGGCTACACCTTC.

This clone was detected only a few times. The chain links TRBV5-4 to TRBJ1-1, with 7 nucleotides matching TRBD1. V was pared by 0 bases and J by 6 bases, with 11 bases of the junction left unmatched. The CDR3 sequence is 16 residues long. Germline CDR1 SGHNT, CDR2 YYREEE (reference sequence). CDR3 sequence: CASSLALGTDGAEAFF. CDR3 DNA sequence: TGTGCCAGCAGCTTGGCCCTAGGGACAGACGGAGCTGAAGCTTTCTTT.

A few counts support this clone. The chain links TRBV27 to TRBJ1-4; no firm D call. Germline assignment: CDR1 MNHEY and CDR2 SMNVEV (reference sequence). The CDR3 covers 15 residues. V was pared by 6 bases and J by 8 bases, with 19 bases between. The CDR3 reads CASRHVARKREKLFF. DNA of the CDR3: TGTGCCAGCAGACACGTCGCGCGGAAGCGGGAAAAACTGTTTTTT.

In regard to this clone: At one end, the junction sequence differs from germline, possibly due to a read error. The rearrangement uses TRBV6-4 and TRBJ2-2, with D perhaps matching TRBD2 (6 bases). Germline CDR1 MRHNA, CDR2 SNTAGT. CDR3 length equals 14 residues. This CDR3 is CATRAEGYTEELFF. The CDR3, as DNA: TGTGCCACCAGGGCGGAGGGGTACACCGAGGAGCTGTTTTTT.

This chain links TRBV5-6 with TRBJ2-1; D is perhaps TRBD2 (5 bases). This CDR3 is 13 amino acids long. The germline gives CDR1 SGHDT, CDR2 YYEEEE. Trimming removed 3 bases from V and 6 bases from J, with 10 bases in between. CDR3 loop: CASSSGVVNEQFF. Written as DNA, the CDR3 is TGTGCCAGCAGCTCCGGGGTGGTCAATGAGCAGTTCTTC.

V and J are TRBV18 and TRBJ2-7; D is unclear. CDR1 is KGHSH and CDR2 is LQKENI in the germline V gene. This CDR3 has 15 residues. With 2 bases removed from V and 3 bases from J, the gap between germline ends came to 14 bases. This CDR3 reads CASSPRLASNYEQYV. DNA for the CDR3: TGTGCCAGCTCACCAAGACTCGCTTCAAACTACGAGCAGTACGTC.

Here the CDR3 DNA reads TGTGCCAGCAGCTTCGGCAGGTCTAACTATGGCTACACCTTC. It encodes CASSFGRSNYGYTF. The chain combines TRBV7-2 with TRBJ1-2; D is unresolved. The CDR3 covers 14 residues. The germline V and J ends were trimmed by 3 bases and 0 bases, with 8 bases remaining between them. The germline V gene encodes CDR1 SGHTA and CDR2 FQGNSA.